Following are 32 T cell receptor beta chains from one sample sequenced in a study of blood T cell repertoires in COVID-19. Method: immunoSEQ multiplex PCR; TCRdb's copy keeps in-frame clones and lacks some. This sample has approximately 230,000 clones; approximately 80% occur once, and the top ten carry about 9%. Sequencing was performed on peripheral blood. The receptor source for this set is a man aged 80 or over with acute or convalescent COVID-19.

V and J are TRBV6-5 and TRBJ1-1, with 11 bases fitting TRBD1. CDR1 and CDR2 from the germline V gene are MNHEY and SVGAGI. CDR3 size: 14 residues. The J segment lost 6 bases and the V segment lost 6 bases, leaving 6 bases of the junction unmatched. CDR3 bases: TGTGCCAGCAGCCCCCCGGGACAGGGGGCTGAAGCTTTCTTT. This encodes CASSPPGQGAEAFF.

The chain carries TRBV24-1 and TRBJ2-2, with D possibly being TRBD1 (6 bases). The CDR3 length is 13 residues. Germline lookup yields CDR1 KGHDR and CDR2 SFDVKD. The germline V and J ends were trimmed by 4 bases and 6 bases, with 8 bases remaining between them. CDR3 nucleotides: TGTGCCACCAGTGACCACAGGGCCGGGGAGCTGTTTTTT. It translates to CATSDHRAGELFF.

The V and J genes are TRBV19 and TRBJ1-1, with 8 bases that match TRBD1. V gave up 3 bases and J gave up 4 bases; unmatched junction bases: 10. Germline-derived CDR1 and CDR2 are LNHDA and SQIVND (reference sequence). The CDR3 consists of 16 residues. The CDR3 protein is CASSIGGGTGSTEAFF. The CDR3 coding sequence is TGTGCCAGTAGTATCGGTGGTGGGACAGGTAGCACTGAAGCTTTCTTT.

This clone was observed a few times. The chain couples TRBV27 to TRBJ2-7, with D possibly TRBD2 on 6 matching bases. CDR3 length equals 13 residues. The germline V and J ends were trimmed by 6 bases and 4 bases, with 13 bases remaining between them. Germline V gene sequence: CDR1 MNHEY, CDR2 SMNVEV (reference sequence). In DNA, the CDR3 is TGTGCCAGCAGGCGGGGTTGGGATTACGAGCAGTACTTC. As protein: CASRRGWDYEQYF.

The chain couples TRBV12-5 to TRBJ1-3, with D uncertain. Trimming took 0 bases from V and 4 from J, leaving 10 bases between them. CDR3 size: 15 residues. CDR1 and CDR2 (germline): LGHNT, FRNRAP. The CDR3 protein is CASGLVLGSGNTIYF. The CDR3 nucleotides are TGTGCTAGTGGTTTGGTGCTAGGTTCCGGAAACACCATATATTTT.

The gene calls are TRBV27 and TRBJ2-7; perhaps TRBD1 as D (5 bases). The germline CDR1 and CDR2 sequences are MNHEY and SMNVEV (reference sequence). The CDR3 is 21 amino acids. V lost 2 bases and J 2 bases, leaving 31 bases between the germline ends. This CDR3 is CASSLVPLSPFTGKLTYEQYF. The CDR3 DNA follows: TGTGCCAGCAGTTTAGTCCCATTAAGTCCCTTTACAGGTAAACTTACCTACGAGCAGTACTTC.

The V gene is TRBV18, the J gene TRBJ2-7; 9 bases agree with TRBD1. Germline V lookup: CDR1 KGHSH, CDR2 LQKENI. The CDR3 has 14 amino acids. The V gene end was trimmed by 3 bases and the J gene end by 6 bases; junction bases not matched to a gene: 6. CDR3: CASSPQDRGTEQYF. The CDR3 DNA sequence: TGTGCCAGCTCACCCCAGGACAGGGGAACCGAGCAGTACTTC. Full variable domain (remainder filled in from reference TRBV18 and TRBJ2-7): NAGVMQNPRHLVRRRGQEARLRCSPMKGHSHVYWYRQLPEEGLKFMVYLQKENIIDESGMPKERFSAEFPKEGPSILRIQQVVRGDSAAYFCASSPQDRGTEQYFGPGTRLTVT.

The chain couples TRBV9 to TRBJ2-7, with D possibly matching TRBD2 (5 bases). The V end lost 6 bases, the J end lost 2 bases, and 15 bases lay between the germline ends. Germline V gives CDR1 SGDLS, CDR2 YYNGEE. CDR3 length equals 14 residues. The CDR3 sequence: CASTAGGDTYEQYF. The CDR3 coding sequence is TGTGCCAGCACCGCGGGTGGGGATACCTACGAGCAGTACTTC.

The chain links TRBV19 to TRBJ2-7; D is ambiguous. Germline assignment: CDR1 LNHDA and CDR2 SQIVND (reference sequence). This CDR3 contains 15 residues. Trimming cost V 6 bases and J 0 bases, with 15 bases left between them. CDR3 protein: CASRPETSASYEQYF. Written as DNA, the CDR3 is TGTGCCAGTAGGCCCGAGACATCGGCCTCCTACGAGCAGTACTTC.

Ten or more counts support this clone. The chain carries TRBV11-3 and TRBJ2-7, with TRBD1 matching 12 bases. The CDR3 totals 15 residues. CDR1 is SGHNT and CDR2 is YENEEA in the germline V gene. Germline trimming cut 3 bases from V and 5 bases from J; bases unmatched to any gene: 5. For the CDR3, the DNA is TGTGCCAGCAGCTTGCGTGGGACAGGGGGCAACGAGCAGTACTTC. This sequence encodes CASSLRGTGGNEQYF.

This chain links TRBV5-4 with TRBJ2-7, with 10 nucleotides matching TRBD2. This CDR3 has 16 residues. V lost 0 bases to trimming and J lost 3 bases; unmatched junction nucleotides: 6. Germline V gives CDR1 SGHNT, CDR2 YYREEE (reference sequence). CDR3 DNA sequence: TGTGCCAGCAGCTTGGCATTTGCTAGCGGGAGCTACGAGCAGTACTTC. This codes for CASSLAFASGSYEQYF. Supplemented by reference TRBV5-4 and TRBJ2-7, the full variable domain reads ETGVTQSPTHLIKTRGQQVTLRCSSQSGHNTVSWYQQALGQGPQFIFQYYREEENGRGNFPPRFSGLQFPNYSSELNVNALELDDSALYLCASSLAFASGSYEQYFGPGTRLTVT.

This chain joins TRBV5-6 and TRBJ1-4; 8 bases line up with TRBD1. CDR1 is SGHDT, CDR2 YYEEEE, per germline. J lost 0 bases, V lost 2 bases, and 9 bases had no gene match. CDR3 length: 18 amino acids. Written as DNA, the CDR3 is TGTGCCAGCAGCTTACTAGGGACAGGCTCCGCAACTAATGAAAAACTGTTTTTT. Residues: CASSLLGTGSATNEKLFF.

The chain joins TRBV24-1 to TRBJ2-1, with TRBD2 matching 7 bases. Trimming took 0 bases from V and 5 from J; bases not matched to a gene: 12. There are 18 residues in the CDR3. Germline V gives CDR1 KGHDR, CDR2 SFDVKD. The CDR3 reads CATSDLSLGREDHNEQFF. The CDR3 nucleotides are TGTGCCACCAGTGATTTGTCCCTAGGCCGGGAGGACCACAATGAGCAGTTCTTC.

The CDR3 region has the DNA TGTGCCAGCAGCCCACGGGTAGCGGGAGCGAACAATGAGCAGTTCTTC. Residues: CASSPRVAGANNEQFF. The chain couples TRBV7-2 to TRBJ2-1; 9 nucleotides align to TRBD2. V gave up 5 bases and J gave up 5 bases; unmatched junction bases: 10. Germline V lookup: CDR1 SGHTA, CDR2 FQGNSA. The CDR3 length is 16 residues.

The V call is TRBV27, the J call TRBJ2-1; 9 nucleotides line up with TRBD2. Looked up from germline, CDR1 is MNHEY and CDR2 is SMNVEV (reference sequence). This CDR3 spans 15 amino acids. Losses at the gene ends were 5 bases for V and 12 bases for J; bases not matched to a gene: 14. The CDR3 DNA reads TGTGCCAGCAGTACGATAGCGGGAGTGGGGCTTGTGCAGTTCTTC. Protein product: CASSTIAGVGLVQFF.

This clone showed up just a few times. The genes are TRBV15 and TRBJ2-3; 9 bases are shared with TRBD2. The CDR3 has 15 residues. The junction had 3 bases not matched to a gene; V was cut back by 1 base and J by 4 bases. The germline V gene encodes CDR1 LNHNV and CDR2 YYDKDF (reference sequence). As DNA, the CDR3 is TGTGCCACCAGCAGAGGGGGCGGGGGGGCAGATACGCAGTATTTT. Its protein is CATSRGGGGADTQYF.

CDR3 bases: TGCGCCAGCAGCTTGGGGCTCGGGGGGATCCGACAGCGCTTGAACACTGAAGCTTTCTTT. It translates to CASSLGLGGIRQRLNTEAFF. This chain joins TRBV5-1 and TRBJ1-1, with D perhaps TRBD1 (5 bases). The germline V gene has CDR1 SGHRS and CDR2 YFSETQ. The CDR3 is made up of 20 amino acids. V was trimmed by 0 bases and J by 0 bases, leaving 24 bases between them.

This clone occurred a few times. The V gene is TRBV27, the J gene TRBJ1-6; D is undetermined. Trimming cost V 3 bases and J 6 bases, with 12 bases left between them. Germline CDR1 MNHEY, CDR2 SMNVEV (reference sequence). The CDR3 consists of 15 residues. DNA for the CDR3: TGTGCCAGCAGTTTCCGCGGGCCGACTAATTCACCCCTCCACTTT. Its protein is CASSFRGPTNSPLHF.

The table lists this clone with a few counts. This chain links TRBV18 with TRBJ2-2; D possibly corresponds to TRBD2 (6 bases). The CDR3 totals 14 residues. CDR1 is KGHSH, CDR2 LQKENI, per germline. The V end lost 8 bases, the J end lost 2 bases, and 12 bases lay between the germline ends. The CDR3 loop reads CASLLGGNTGELFF. The CDR3 DNA reads as TGTGCCAGCCTTCTCGGGGGAAACACCGGGGAGCTGTTTTTT.

The chain uses TRBV2 and TRBJ1-4; D perhaps matches TRBD1 (6 bases). The CDR3 is 18 amino acids. V lost 0 bases, J lost 8 bases, and 22 bases lay in between. CDR1 is SNHLY and CDR2 is FYNNEI in the germline V gene. CDR3 in amino acids: CASSEALGQTGNGEKLFF. In nucleotides, the CDR3 is TGTGCCAGCAGTGAAGCGTTGGGACAAACGGGAAACGGGGAAAAACTGTTTTTT.

This clone was picked up a small number of times. The CDR3 nucleotides are TGTGCCAGCTCTTCAGGGAACCGAAATTCACCCCTCCACTTT. It codes for CASSSGNRNSPLHF. V and J are TRBV18 and TRBJ1-6; D might be TRBD1 (5 bases). The germline gives CDR1 KGHSH, CDR2 LQKENI. The CDR3 has 14 amino acids. With 6 bases removed from V and 7 bases from J, the gap between germline ends came to 13 bases.

V gene TRBV6-5 combines with J gene TRBJ2-1; D is unclear. This CDR3 comprises 15 residues. Germline V gene data show CDR1 as MNHEY and CDR2 as SVGAGI. The V gene lost 4 bases and the J gene lost 6 bases, with 16 bases spanning the gap. CDR3 loop: CASSSPTRSPNEQFF. The CDR3, as DNA: TGTGCCAGCAGTTCCCCAACGAGGAGTCCCAATGAGCAGTTCTTC.

This clone was seen once. J is TRBJ2-7 and V is TRBV21-1; whether TRBD2, the table's D call, matches the DNA was not checked. TRBV21-1 has pseudogene status. This CDR3 is 15 amino acids long. For the CDR3, the DNA is TGTGCCAGCAGCAAGGGACGGGAGACAGCCTACGAGCAGTACTTC. This gives the protein CASSKGRETAYEQYF.

The chain employs TRBV6-5 and TRBJ2-2, with 7 bases matching TRBD1. The CDR3 sequence is 14 residues long. From germline, CDR1 is MNHEY and CDR2 SVGAGI. V lost 5 bases to trimming and J lost 5 bases; unmatched junction nucleotides: 5. Written as DNA, the CDR3 is TGTGCCAGCAGTAGAGACAGGGCGACCGGGGAGCTGTTTTTT. Translation: CASSRDRATGELFF.

The chain joins TRBV29-1 to TRBJ2-7; a weak D match, TRBD1 (6 bases). The ends were cut back, 7 bases at V and 3 bases at J, with 13 bases in the middle. CDR1 is SQVTM, CDR2 ANQGSEA, per germline. The CDR3 is made up of 12 amino acids. The CDR3 DNA is TGCAGCGCAAGAGGACAGAGCTACGAGCAGTACTTC. The encoded protein is CSARGQSYEQYF.

The rearrangement uses TRBV12-5 and TRBJ1-4; 9 nucleotides match TRBD1. V trimming: 0 bases; J trimming: 5 bases; junction bases outside the gene matches: 4. The germline V gene has CDR1 LGHNT and CDR2 FRNRAP. The CDR3 spans 16 residues. CDR3 bases: TGTGCTAGTGGTTTGGTACTCGGACAGGGGAATGAAAAACTGTTTTTT. Protein sequence: CASGLVLGQGNEKLFF.

The rearrangement joins TRBV18 to TRBJ2-7; the match to TRBD1 covers 8 bases. V dropped 5 bases and J dropped 5; count of bases not matched to a gene: 11. CDR3 size: 15 residues. The V gene's germline CDR1 is KGHSH and CDR2 LQKENI. The CDR3, as DNA: TGTGCCAGCTCATCCGGACAGGGAAAGATAAACGAGCAGTACTTC. It codes for CASSSGQGKINEQYF. The entire variable domain, with the rest obtained from reference TRBV18 and TRBJ2-7, is as follows: NAGVMQNPRHLVRRRGQEARLRCSPMKGHSHVYWYRQLPEEGLKFMVYLQKENIIDESGMPKERFSAEFPKEGPSILRIQQVVRGDSAAYFCASSSGQGKINEQYFGPGTRLTVT.

The chain carries TRBV30 and TRBJ1-1; no definite D call. The CDR3 length is 11 residues. V lost 2 bases and J 10 bases, leaving 11 bases between the germline ends. Per germline, CDR1 GTSNPN and CDR2 SVGIG (reference sequence). CDR3 DNA: TGTGCCTGGAGTACGGCCCGGGGAGCTTTCTTT. Its translation: CAWSTARGAFF.

The chain carries TRBV21-1 and TRBJ2-3; TRBD2, the table's D call, was not compared with the DNA. TRBV21-1 is shown as a pseudogene. CDR3 size: 15 residues. The CDR3 loop is CASDSGEPSTDTQYF. The CDR3 DNA reads as TGTGCCAGCGATTCCGGGGAGCCTAGCACAGATACGCAGTATTTT.

The chain employs TRBV18 and TRBJ1-5; D may be TRBD1 (5 bases). Germline values: CDR1 KGHSH, CDR2 LQKENI. CDR3 size: 14 residues. The ends were cut back, 1 base at V and 3 bases at J, with 7 bases in the middle. The CDR3 spells CASSPQGLNQPQHF. As DNA, the CDR3 is TGTGCCAGCTCACCACAGGGGCTCAATCAGCCCCAGCATTTT.

This chain uses TRBV7-9 with TRBJ2-5; the match to TRBD1 covers 8 bases. Germline V gene lookup returns CDR1 SEHNR and CDR2 FQNEAQ (reference sequence). The CDR3 is 15 residues long. Losses at the gene ends were 2 bases for V and 1 base for J; bases not matched to a gene: 3. CDR3 region: CASSLTGGSQETQYF. In nucleotides, the CDR3 is TGTGCCAGCAGCTTAACAGGGGGGTCCCAAGAGACCCAGTACTTC. Filled out from reference TRBV7-9 and TRBJ2-5, the complete variable domain reads DTGVSQNPRHKITKRGQNVTFRCDPISEHNRLYWYRQTLGQGPEFLTYFQNEAQLEKSRLLSDRFSAERPKGSFSTLEIQRTEQGDSAMYLCASSLTGGSQETQYFGPGTRLLVL.

The count of this clone is one. The chain joins TRBV18 to TRBJ1-2; 8 nucleotides agree with TRBD1. Trimming cost V 3 bases and J 3 bases; bases outside gene matches: 6. This CDR3 region has 15 residues. Germline lookup yields CDR1 KGHSH and CDR2 LQKENI. The CDR3 here is CASSPRQGSDYGYTF. CDR3 DNA sequence: TGTGCCAGCTCACCGCGACAGGGGTCTGACTATGGCTACACCTTC.